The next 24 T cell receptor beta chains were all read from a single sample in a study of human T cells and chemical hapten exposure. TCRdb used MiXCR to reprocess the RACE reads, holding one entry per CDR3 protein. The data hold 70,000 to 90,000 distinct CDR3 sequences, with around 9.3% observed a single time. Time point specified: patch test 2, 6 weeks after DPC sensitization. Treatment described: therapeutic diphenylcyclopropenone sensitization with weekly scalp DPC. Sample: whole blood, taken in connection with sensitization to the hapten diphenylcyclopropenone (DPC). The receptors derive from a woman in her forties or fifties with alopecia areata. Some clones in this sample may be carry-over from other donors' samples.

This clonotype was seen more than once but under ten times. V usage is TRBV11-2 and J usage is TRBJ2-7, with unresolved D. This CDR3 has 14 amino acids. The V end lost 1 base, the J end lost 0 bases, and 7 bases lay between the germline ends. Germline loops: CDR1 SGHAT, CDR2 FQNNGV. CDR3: CASSLVAVSYEQYF. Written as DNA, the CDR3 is TGTGCCAGCAGCTTAGTAGCAGTCTCCTACGAGCAGTACTTC.

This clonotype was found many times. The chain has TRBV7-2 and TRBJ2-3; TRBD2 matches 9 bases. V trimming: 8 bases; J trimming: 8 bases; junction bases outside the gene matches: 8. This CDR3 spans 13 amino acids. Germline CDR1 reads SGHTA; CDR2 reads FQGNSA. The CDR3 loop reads CASAGASGTTQYF. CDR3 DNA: TGTGCCAGCGCTGGGGCTAGCGGGACTACGCAGTATTTT.

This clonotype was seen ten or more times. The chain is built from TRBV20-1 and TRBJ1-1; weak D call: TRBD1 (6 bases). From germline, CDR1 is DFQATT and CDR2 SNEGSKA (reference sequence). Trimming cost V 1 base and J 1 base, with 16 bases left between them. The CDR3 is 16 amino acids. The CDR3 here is CSARVRQAPRNTEAFF. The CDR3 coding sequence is TGCAGTGCTAGAGTCAGACAGGCGCCTCGGAACACTGAAGCTTTCTTT.

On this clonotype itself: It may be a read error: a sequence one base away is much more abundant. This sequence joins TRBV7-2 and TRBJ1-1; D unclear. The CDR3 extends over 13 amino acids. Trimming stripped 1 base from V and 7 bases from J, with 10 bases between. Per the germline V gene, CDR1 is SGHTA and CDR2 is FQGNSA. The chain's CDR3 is CASSLVGVIEAFF. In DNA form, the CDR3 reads TGTGCCAGCAGCTTAGTCGGGGTCATTGAAGCTTTCTTT.

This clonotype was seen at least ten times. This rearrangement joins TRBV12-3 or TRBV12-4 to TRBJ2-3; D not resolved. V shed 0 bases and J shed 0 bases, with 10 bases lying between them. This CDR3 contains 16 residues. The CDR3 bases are TGTGCCAGCAGTTTAGCGCGCAGCACGAGCACAGATACGCAGTATTTT. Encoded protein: CASSLARSTSTDTQYF.

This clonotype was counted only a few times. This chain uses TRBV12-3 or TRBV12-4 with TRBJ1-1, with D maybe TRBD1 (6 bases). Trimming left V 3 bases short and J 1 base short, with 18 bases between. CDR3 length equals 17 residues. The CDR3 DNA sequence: TGTGCCAGCAGTTTTTGGCGGGTCCGGGGGGCGAACACTGAAGCTTTCTTT. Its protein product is CASSFWRVRGANTEAFF.

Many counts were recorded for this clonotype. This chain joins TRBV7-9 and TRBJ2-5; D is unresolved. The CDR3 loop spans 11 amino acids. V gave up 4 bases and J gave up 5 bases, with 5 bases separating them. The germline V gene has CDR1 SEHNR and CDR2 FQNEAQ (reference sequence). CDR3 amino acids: CASSSKETQYF. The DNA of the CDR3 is TGTGCCAGCAGCTCTAAGGAGACCCAGTACTTC.

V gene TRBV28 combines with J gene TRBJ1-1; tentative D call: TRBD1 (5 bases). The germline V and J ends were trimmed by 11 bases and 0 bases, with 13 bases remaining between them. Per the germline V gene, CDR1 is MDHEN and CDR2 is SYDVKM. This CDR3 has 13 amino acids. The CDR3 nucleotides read TGTGCCTGTTCAAAGGACATGAACACTGAAGCTTTCTTT. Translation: CACSKDMNTEAFF.

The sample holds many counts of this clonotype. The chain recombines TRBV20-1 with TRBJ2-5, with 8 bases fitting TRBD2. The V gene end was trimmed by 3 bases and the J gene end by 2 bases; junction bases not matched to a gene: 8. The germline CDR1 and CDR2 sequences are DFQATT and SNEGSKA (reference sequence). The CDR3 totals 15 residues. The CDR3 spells CSASAVAGLQETQYF. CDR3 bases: TGCAGTGCTAGTGCGGTAGCGGGATTGCAAGAGACCCAGTACTTC.

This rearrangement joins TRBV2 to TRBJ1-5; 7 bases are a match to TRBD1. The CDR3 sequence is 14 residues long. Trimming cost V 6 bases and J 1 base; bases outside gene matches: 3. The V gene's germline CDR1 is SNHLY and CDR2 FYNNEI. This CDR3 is CASSLQGSNQPQHF. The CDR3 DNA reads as TGTGCCAGCAGCTTACAGGGGAGCAATCAGCCCCAGCATTTT.

The CDR3 DNA is TGTGCCAGCAGCTTCGGACTAGCGAGCTACGAGCAGTACTTC. This gives the protein CASSFGLASYEQYF. The gene calls are TRBV7-2 and TRBJ2-7; the match to TRBD2 covers 9 bases. J lost 3 bases, V lost 3 bases, and 3 bases had no gene match. Germline V gives CDR1 SGHTA, CDR2 FQGNSA. The length of the CDR3 is 14 residues.

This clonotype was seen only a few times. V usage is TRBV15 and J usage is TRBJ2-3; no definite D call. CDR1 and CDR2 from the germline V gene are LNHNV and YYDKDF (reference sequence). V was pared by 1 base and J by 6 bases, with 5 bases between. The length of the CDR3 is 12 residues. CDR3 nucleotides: TGTGCCACCAGCAGAGCCTTCGATACGCAGTATTTT. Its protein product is CATSRAFDTQYF.

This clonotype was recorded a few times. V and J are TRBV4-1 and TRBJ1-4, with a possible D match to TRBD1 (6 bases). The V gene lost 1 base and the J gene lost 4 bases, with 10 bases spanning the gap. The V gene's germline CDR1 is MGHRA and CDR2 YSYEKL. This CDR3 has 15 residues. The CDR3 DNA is TGCGCCAGCAGCCAAGGAAGGGGGGGTAATGAAAAACTGTTTTTT. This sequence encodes CASSQGRGGNEKLFF.

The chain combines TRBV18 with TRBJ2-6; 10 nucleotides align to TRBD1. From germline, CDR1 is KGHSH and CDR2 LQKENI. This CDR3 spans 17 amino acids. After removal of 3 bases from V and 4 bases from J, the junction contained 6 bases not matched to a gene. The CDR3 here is CASSPIDRGLGANVLTF. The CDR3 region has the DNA TGTGCCAGCTCACCGATCGACAGGGGGCTGGGGGCCAACGTCCTGACTTTC.

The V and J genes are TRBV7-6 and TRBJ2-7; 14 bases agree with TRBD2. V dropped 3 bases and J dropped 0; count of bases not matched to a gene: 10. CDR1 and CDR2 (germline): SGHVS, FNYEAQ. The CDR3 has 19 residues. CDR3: CASSFKPGLAGVRSYEQYF. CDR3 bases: TGTGCCAGCAGCTTCAAACCGGGACTAGCGGGGGTTCGCTCCTACGAGCAGTACTTC.

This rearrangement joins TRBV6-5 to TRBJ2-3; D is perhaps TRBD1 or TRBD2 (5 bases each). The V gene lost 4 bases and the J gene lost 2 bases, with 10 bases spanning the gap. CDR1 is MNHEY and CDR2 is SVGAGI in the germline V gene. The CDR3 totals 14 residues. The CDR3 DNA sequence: TGTGCCAGCAGTTCGAGGGGTTTCACAGATACGCAGTATTTT. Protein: CASSSRGFTDTQYF.

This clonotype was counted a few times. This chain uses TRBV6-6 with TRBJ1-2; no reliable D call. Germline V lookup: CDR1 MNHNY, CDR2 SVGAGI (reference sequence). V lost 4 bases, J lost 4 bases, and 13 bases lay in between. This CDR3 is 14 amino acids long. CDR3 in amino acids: CASSSRVPIYGYTF. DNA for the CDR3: TGTGCCAGCAGTTCTAGGGTACCAATCTATGGCTACACCTTC.

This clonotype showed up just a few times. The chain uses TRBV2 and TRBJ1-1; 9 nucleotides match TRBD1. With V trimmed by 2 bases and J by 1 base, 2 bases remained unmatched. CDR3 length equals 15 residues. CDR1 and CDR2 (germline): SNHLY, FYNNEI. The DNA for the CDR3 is TGTGCCAGCAGTGAAAGGGGACAGGGGAACACTGAAGCTTTCTTT. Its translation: CASSERGQGNTEAFF.

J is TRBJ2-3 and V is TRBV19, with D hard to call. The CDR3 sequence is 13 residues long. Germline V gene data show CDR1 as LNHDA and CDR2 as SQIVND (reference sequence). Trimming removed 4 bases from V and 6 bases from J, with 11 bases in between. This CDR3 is CASSTPAPDTQYF. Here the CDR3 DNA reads TGTGCCAGTAGTACACCCGCCCCCGATACGCAGTATTTT.

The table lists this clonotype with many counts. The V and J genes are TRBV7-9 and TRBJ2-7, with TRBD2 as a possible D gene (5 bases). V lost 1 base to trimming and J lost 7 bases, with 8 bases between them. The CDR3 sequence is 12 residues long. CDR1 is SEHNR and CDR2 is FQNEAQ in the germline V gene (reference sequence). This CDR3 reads CASSLDEGEQYF. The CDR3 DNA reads TGTGCCAGCAGCTTAGATGAGGGTGAGCAGTACTTC.

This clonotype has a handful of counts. The CDR3 region has the DNA TGTGCCAGCAGACCAAATCAACCCGGACGGGCAGGGACTTTC. It is translated as CASRPNQPGRAGTF. This chain joins TRBV28 and TRBJ2-6; no definite D call. Deletions cut 6 bases from V and 18 bases from J, with 24 bases between. The CDR3 loop spans 14 amino acids. Germline V gene data show CDR1 as MDHEN and CDR2 as SYDVKM.

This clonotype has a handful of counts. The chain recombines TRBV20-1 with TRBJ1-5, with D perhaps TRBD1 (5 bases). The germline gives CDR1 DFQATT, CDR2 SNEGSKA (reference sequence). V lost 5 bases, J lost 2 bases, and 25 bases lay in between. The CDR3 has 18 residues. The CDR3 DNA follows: TGCAGTGCTCCTCTGGAGGGGAATCGGGGATATGGCAATCAGCCCCAGCATTTT. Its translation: CSAPLEGNRGYGNQPQHF.

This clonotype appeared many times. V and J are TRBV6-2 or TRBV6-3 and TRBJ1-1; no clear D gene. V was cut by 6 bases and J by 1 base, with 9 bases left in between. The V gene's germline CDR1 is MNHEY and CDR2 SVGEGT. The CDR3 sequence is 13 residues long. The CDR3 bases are TGTGCCAGCAGCCCTTCTGAGAACACTGAAGCTTTCTTT. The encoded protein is CASSPSENTEAFF.

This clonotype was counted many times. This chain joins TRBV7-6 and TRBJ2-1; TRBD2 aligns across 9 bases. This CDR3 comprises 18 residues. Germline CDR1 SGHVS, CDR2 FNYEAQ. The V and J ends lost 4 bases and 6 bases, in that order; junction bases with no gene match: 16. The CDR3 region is CASSSVGGVAGVINEQFF. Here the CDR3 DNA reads TGTGCCAGCAGCTCCGTTGGGGGGGTAGCGGGAGTTATCAATGAGCAGTTCTTC.